Listed below are T cell receptor beta chains from one sample, sequenced in a study of blood T cell repertoires in COVID-19. The method was immunoSEQ multiplex PCR; TCRdb's version includes in-frame clones alone and lacks a portion of them. Seen here are some 80,000 clones, about 82% observed once, and the top ten hold roughly 9.6%. Input material: peripheral blood. The receptors come from a man aged 45-60 years with COVID-19, enrolled during active disease. The CDR3 runs from the conserved cysteine through the conserved F or W. Each record gives: J gene, V gene, CDR3 protein.

j_call: TRBJ2-5
v_call: TRBV28
cdr3_aa: CASSTPTGGGETQYF

j_call: TRBJ2-5
v_call: TRBV30
cdr3_aa: CAWSGGGPQETQYF

j_call: TRBJ1-1
v_call: TRBV5-1
cdr3_aa: CASSSRTGPNTEAFF

j_call: TRBJ1-1
v_call: TRBV30
cdr3_aa: CAWIPRIGQNTEAFF

j_call: TRBJ2-3
v_call: TRBV18
cdr3_aa: CASSPPRTGDDTQYF

j_call: TRBJ1-1
v_call: TRBV6-5
cdr3_aa: CASSKQRNTEAFF

j_call: TRBJ1-1
v_call: TRBV6-2/TRBV6-3
cdr3_aa: CASSYSMGATEAFF

j_call: TRBJ1-1
v_call: TRBV7-6
cdr3_aa: CASSPTLTEAFF

j_call: TRBJ1-2
v_call: TRBV29-1
cdr3_aa: CSVLVDRRYGYTF

j_call: TRBJ2-6
v_call: TRBV19
cdr3_aa: CASRPGTDTGANVLTF

j_call: TRBJ2-5
v_call: TRBV25-1
cdr3_aa: CASSETTRAERQETQYF

j_call: TRBJ1-1
v_call: TRBV28
cdr3_aa: CASRSGKTEAFF

j_call: TRBJ2-1
v_call: TRBV7-6
cdr3_aa: CASSLAGSGAYNEQFF

j_call: TRBJ1-4
v_call: TRBV30
cdr3_aa: CAWPKGRQTLKKLFF

j_call: TRBJ2-5
v_call: TRBV5-1
cdr3_aa: CASSLARGTHETQYF

j_call: TRBJ1-2
v_call: TRBV29-1
cdr3_aa: CSVEDAVHGYTF

j_call: TRBJ2-1
v_call: TRBV18
cdr3_aa: CASSPLAGLNEQFF

j_call: TRBJ1-4
v_call: TRBV19
cdr3_aa: CASNRGQGKTNEKLFF

j_call: TRBJ2-4
v_call: TRBV3-1/TRBV3-2
cdr3_aa: CASSRAPGQATVGKNIQYF

j_call: TRBJ2-1
v_call: TRBV4-1
cdr3_aa: CASSQVSGGDNEQFF

j_call: TRBJ2-2
v_call: TRBV11-2
cdr3_aa: CASSPRLAGVRHTGELFF

j_call: TRBJ1-6
v_call: TRBV27
cdr3_aa: CASSFSGDYSPLHF

j_call: TRBJ1-3
v_call: TRBV6-1
cdr3_aa: CASSEAGQGTGTIYF

j_call: TRBJ2-1
v_call: TRBV7-2
cdr3_aa: CASSLKSGQGNEQFF

j_call: TRBJ1-5
v_call: TRBV19
cdr3_aa: CASTPTGAPNQPQHF

j_call: TRBJ1-4
v_call: TRBV20-1
cdr3_aa: CSASYGDRGKLFF

j_call: TRBJ2-1
v_call: TRBV4-2
cdr3_aa: CASSQGDYSSYNEQFF

j_call: TRBJ2-7
v_call: TRBV7-9
cdr3_aa: CASSLTSGGLASTEQYF

j_call: TRBJ2-3
v_call: TRBV30
cdr3_aa: CAWSRGSGNPDTQYF

j_call: TRBJ2-3
v_call: TRBV28
cdr3_aa: CASIFGGLANLGDTQYF

j_call: TRBJ1-5
v_call: TRBV4-2
cdr3_aa: CASSRGVGREGNQPQHF

j_call: TRBJ1-4
v_call: TRBV2
cdr3_aa: CASSLDRLNEKLFF

j_call: TRBJ1-2
v_call: TRBV29-1
cdr3_aa: CSVEGPGQQNYGYTF

j_call: TRBJ1-6
v_call: TRBV6-5
cdr3_aa: CASSFSGTGVSPLHF

j_call: TRBJ2-6
v_call: TRBV19
cdr3_aa: CASSGRGSVGANVLTF

j_call: TRBJ2-5
v_call: TRBV30
cdr3_aa: CAWSVGTGGETQYF

j_call: TRBJ1-1
v_call: TRBV27
cdr3_aa: CASSLNRGRATEAFF